This T cell receptor (beta chain) was captured in a study of OX40 agonist ivuxolimab in advanced cancers. Study-wide context: Ivuxolimab was an agonistic, fully human IgG2 monoclonal antibody directed against OX40 (CD134), a costimulatory receptor. Intravenous ivuxolimab was administered to patients every 2 weeks at six dose levels: 0.01, 0.1, 0.3, 1.5, 3 and 10 mg/kg. Of the approximately 50 patients in dose escalation, some 19 had hepatocellular carcinoma, about 15 had melanoma, 9 had renal cell carcinoma and 9 had head and neck cancer. In the dose-escalation cohort, around 80% of patients were male, and the mean age was approximately 60 years with a range of roughly 20 to 85. Prior anti-PD-1, anti-PD-L1 or anti-CTLA-4 therapy was permitted, and checkpoint inhibitors had been received by roughly 42% of dose-escalation patients. Partial responses occurred in three dose-escalation patients: two with cutaneous melanoma and one with hepatocellular carcinoma. The purpose of peripheral TCRbeta sequencing was to test whether ivuxolimab changed TCR sequence diversity and led to clonal T-cell expansion. The paper covers the monotherapy dose-escalation part of the phase I ivuxolimab trial, which included N ≈ 50 patients. Broader findings and caveats from the paper: Low levels of normalized T-cell clonal expansion were also seen in some patients who did not respond. At doses of 0.1 to 3.0 mg/kg, clonal expansion of both CD4+ and CD8+ blood T cells was observed from baseline to week 6. On average, CD8+ T cells showed more expanded clones than CD4+ T cells after ivuxolimab. In the 0.1-3.0 mg/kg groups, partial responders were among the patients with the lowest normalized peripheral clonal expansion, particularly in CD8+ T cells. Antigen specificity was not determined for the clonally expanded peripheral T cells.

Genomic DNA was isolated from the sorted cells so that the TCRbeta CDR3 region could be sequenced. The immunoSEQ Assay was used for sequencing of TCRbeta CDR3 regions. Held by TCRdb, this immuneACCESS table contains in-frame sequences only and omits some clones. Under half of the omission traces to an unresolved V gene where checked; the cause of the rest is unknown. Present in this sample are fewer than 85,000 clones, around 82% of which were seen just once. Approximately 5% of the sample rests with the top ten. V drops 2 bases and J drops 4 bases, leaving 11 bases in between. Sequences MNHNS (CDR1) and SASEGT (CDR2) are obtained from the germline V gene. From its cysteine to its phenylalanine, the CDR3 spans 14 amino acids. Only the CDR3 part of the read is kept: 42 bases, read in frame from the first base. The trial excluded patients who had a history of autoimmune disease or were on systemic immunosuppression. Peripheral blood for TCR sequencing was collected from all dose cohorts at baseline, on cycle 4 day 1, and on cycle 7 day 1. The samples were drawn from a first-in-human, open-label, multicenter phase I dose-escalation trial of ivuxolimab. The trial enrolled adults with locally advanced or metastatic head and neck squamous cell, hepatocellular, melanoma or renal cell carcinoma. Before TCR sequencing, CD4+ T cells and CD8+ T cells were sorted from peripheral blood as separate populations.

With respect to this clone: The antigen it binds to is not known. Nothing much larger sits one base from this clone, and base qualities are not available.

This receptor was taken from an adult with an advanced solid tumor such as melanoma, head and neck, liver or kidney cancer. The sequence links TRBV6-1 to TRBJ1-1, with no confidently assigned D gene. The sample here was CD4+ or CD8+ T cells sorted from blood, taken in a trial of the OX40 agonist ivuxolimab. The DNA sequence is TGTGCCAGCAGTGAACGGGTCCAATCCACTGAAGCTTTCTTT. Translated, this gives CASSERVQSTEAFF.